The 3 T cell receptor beta chains below were found in one sample sequenced in a study of cytomegalovirus exposure and HLA in healthy donors. PCR used 60 Vbeta primers and 13 Jbeta primers. Data came from immunoSEQ multiplex PCR; TCRdb stores just in-frame clones and leaves some out. The sample has 100,000 to 150,000 clones, roughly 84% seen once. The sequenced material came from PBMCs. All receptors derive from a man between 50 and 59 years old in good health and CMV-seronegative.

The V and J genes are TRBV4-1 and TRBJ1-1; D is ambiguous. The V and J ends lost 4 bases and 4 bases respectively, with 19 bases between them. The CDR3 extends over 16 amino acids. Germline loops: CDR1 MGHRA, CDR2 YSYEKL. Written as DNA, the CDR3 is TGCGCCAGCAGCCCACGGCTTGCGGAGTCAAGCACTGAAGCTTTCTTT. It encodes CASSPRLAESSTEAFF.

The rearrangement joins TRBV19 to TRBJ2-5, with 8 nucleotides matching TRBD1. J was trimmed by 11 bases and V by 7 bases; bases with no gene match: 6. The CDR3 has 11 amino acids. The V gene's germline CDR1 is LNHDA and CDR2 SQIVND (reference sequence). The CDR3 loop is CASKGQGAQYF. The CDR3 DNA reads as TGTGCCAGTAAAGGACAGGGTGCGCAGTACTTC. Supplemented by reference TRBV19 and TRBJ2-5, the full variable domain reads DGGITQSPKYLFRKEGQNVTLSCEQNLNHDAMYWYRQDPGQGLRLIYYSQIVNDFQKGDIAEGYSVSREKKESFPLTVTSAQKNPTAFYLCASKGQGAQYFGPGTRLLVL.

The V gene is TRBV12-5, the J gene TRBJ2-3, with 9 bases identical to TRBD1. V was pared by 1 base and J by 1 base, with 6 bases of the junction left unmatched. The CDR3 length is 17 residues. CDR1 is LGHNT, CDR2 FRNRAP, per germline. DNA of the CDR3: TGTGCTAGTGGTTTGGCCCTGGGACAGGGCGGCACAGATACGCAGTATTTT. This sequence encodes CASGLALGQGGTDTQYF.